Listed below are T cell receptor beta chains from one sample, sequenced in a study of blood T cell repertoires in COVID-19. Profiled with immunoSEQ multiplex PCR; TCRdb holds only in-frame clones, not every one. The data contain approximately 300,000 clones, 70% to 90% of them seen just once; the ten biggest clones take up approximately 5%. The sequenced material came from PBMCs or T cells enriched from blood (not recorded which). The receptors were gathered from a woman between 25 and 40 years old who had recovered from COVID-19. CDR3s include the opening cysteine and the closing phenylalanine or tryptophan. The D gene is left open where the match is weak. Not all rows give a size; the values are once, few, many and, for expanded clones, a class.

CDR3: CASSRKTGGGYTF; size: -; V: TRBV4-3; D: -; J: TRBJ1-2
CDR3: CASSQDYPGYQPQHF; size: few; V: TRBV4-1; D: -; J: TRBJ1-5
CDR3: CASSLEGTGNTEAFF; size: -; V: TRBV7-3; D: TRBD1; J: TRBJ1-1
CDR3: CAWRPPAGGYEQYF; size: -; V: TRBV30; D: -; J: TRBJ2-7
CDR3: CASSQVWDRVASTEAFF; size: -; V: TRBV3-1/TRBV3-2; D: TRBD1; J: TRBJ1-1
CDR3: CASSYGQGGNTIYF; size: -; V: TRBV7-2; D: -; J: TRBJ1-3
CDR3: CASSQALGDSTEAFF; size: once; V: TRBV5-1; D: -; J: TRBJ1-1
CDR3: CASSVTYNYEQYF; size: -; V: TRBV19; D: -; J: TRBJ2-7
CDR3: CASSYRSLNYGYTF; size: -; V: TRBV6-2/TRBV6-3; D: -; J: TRBJ1-2
CDR3: CASTRTGDRGGEQFF; size: -; V: TRBV19; D: TRBD1; J: TRBJ2-1
CDR3: CASSPRTGGNTEAFF; size: -; V: TRBV9; D: TRBD1; J: TRBJ1-1
CDR3: CASTRTAANYGYTF; size: -; V: TRBV6-5; D: -; J: TRBJ1-2
CDR3: CAISETGLGYTF; size: -; V: TRBV10-3; D: -; J: TRBJ1-2
CDR3: CASSQDRGGKQPQHF; size: -; V: TRBV4-2; D: -; J: TRBJ1-5
CDR3: CASSFFPGELRDSNQPQHF; size: -; V: TRBV28; D: -; J: TRBJ1-5
CDR3: CASSPGQGVAGYTF; size: -; V: TRBV5-4; D: TRBD1; J: TRBJ1-2
CDR3: CASSPLGTVYGYTF; size: -; V: TRBV7-9; D: TRBD1; J: TRBJ1-2
CDR3: CASSYGGAESEAFF; size: -; V: TRBV6-5; D: -; J: TRBJ1-1
CDR3: CASSQVSGLGYGYTF; size: -; V: TRBV4-3; D: -; J: TRBJ1-2
CDR3: CASGLAAGGAGGYTF; size: once; V: TRBV12-5; D: TRBD1; J: TRBJ1-2
CDR3: CASSKIRGTGSNTGELFF; size: -; V: TRBV21-1; D: -; J: TRBJ2-2
CDR3: CAWSAGTGNYYGYTF; size: -; V: TRBV30; D: -; J: TRBJ1-2
CDR3: CASSRGRNYEQYF; size: -; V: TRBV6-5; D: -; J: TRBJ2-7
CDR3: CAISESSQRGIGIQYF; size: -; V: TRBV10-3; D: TRBD2; J: TRBJ2-4
CDR3: CASSFHRAAEQYF; size: -; V: TRBV5-1; D: -; J: TRBJ2-7
CDR3: CASSQSASGYEQYF; size: -; V: TRBV4-3; D: TRBD2; J: TRBJ2-7
CDR3: CASSLGAPGELFF; size: -; V: TRBV5-1; D: -; J: TRBJ2-2
CDR3: CAWSLAGKLAFF; size: -; V: TRBV30; D: -; J: TRBJ1-1
CDR3: CASSLFTGVEKLFF; size: -; V: TRBV5-1; D: -; J: TRBJ1-4
CDR3: CASSSLGQGRTGNTIYF; size: -; V: TRBV28; D: TRBD1; J: TRBJ1-3
CDR3: CASKGSEQYGYTF; size: -; V: TRBV5-4; D: -; J: TRBJ1-2
CDR3: CASSREGNQPQHF; size: -; V: TRBV18; D: -; J: TRBJ1-5